This paragraph reports one T cell receptor beta chain. The antigen remains unidentified. This sample stems from a study of blood T cells in healthy people across ages. CDR1 is SGHVS and CDR2 is FQNEAQ in the germline V gene. The CDR3 spans 16 residues. Trimming removed 0 bases at V and 0 bases at J, with 11 bases between. Notes on the study in general: Reliance upon unsorted PBMCs precluded definitive naive versus antigen-experienced comparison.

A second PCR of roughly 6 to 12 cycles used a sample-barcoded 5' primer and a J-beta primer mix. The template-switch adaptor, which had 12 random nucleotides, put a tag on each cDNA molecule. TCRdb re-called the 5' RACE reads through MiXCR, storing one row per CDR3 protein. The sample records over 600,000 distinct CDR3 sequences, just over 55% being singletons. The rearrangement links TRBV7-8 to TRBJ2-5, with D maybe TRBD1 (6 bases). The receptor was isolated from a man aged 40-55 years in good health. Material: blood. CDR3: CASSLAGQSYQETQYF. The DNA of the CDR3 is TGTGCCAGCAGCTTAGCAGGACAGTCGTACCAAGAGACCCAGTACTTC.